The sequence of this TCR beta chain was determined in a study of T cell repertoires and HLA-DP antigens (dated by TCRdb to 2016 to 2019). Describing the broader study: Using HeLa cells transduced to present allogeneic HLA-DP, the study set up an in vitro model of CD4+ T cell alloreactivity. The two alloantigens modelled structurally similar versus dissimilar alloantigens, differing from self at one and ten peptide-binding groove amino acids, respectively. Of the three donors, two were male and one was female, with ages ranging from the 18-to-29 band to the 60-to-69 band. Average DNA input was around 220 ng for sorted CD137+CD4+ samples, compared with 1,200 ng for pre-culture CD4+ samples.

Reading from cysteine to phenylalanine, the CDR3 counts 15 amino acids. Here the CDR3 DNA is all that survives: 45 bases in frame from base 1. From the germline V gene (reference sequence), CDR1 is SGHKS and CDR2 is YYEKEE. This clone showed up just once. No antigen is known for it. An end of the junction does not agree with germline; a read error may underlie this. TCRB CDR3 regions were amplified with the immunoSEQ multiplex PCR using forward primers for 54 TRBV segments and reverse primers for 13 TRBJ segments. Pre-culture CD4+ samples were sequenced at deep resolution with a target of about 190,000 T cell genomes. Sequencing of amplicons was performed on an Illumina HiSeq System, and 87 bp reads covering the CDR3 were generated. Processing in the source paper ran as follows. PCR and sequencing errors in the reads were corrected, and CDR3 regions were defined by aligning to IMGT reference sequences. Synthetic template pools were used to estimate template counts and unique rearrangement counts. Clonality was computed by subtracting Pielou's evenness from 1. Richness was estimated with the Daley-Smith estimator. Morisita's index served as the measure of repertoire overlap. A clone counted as low-abundance if it appeared in cultured samples but went undetected in the pre-culture repertoire of the same donor. This is the immuneACCESS table as TCRdb keeps it, with only in-frame sequences that have V and J called. A part of the clones is gone; compared with another copy, unresolved V genes explain less than half, and the rest is unexplained. The D gene and trimming were derived from the DNA, and the V and J assignments and clone size from that table. Across this sample there are about 73,000 clones, with roughly 78% seen only once. 1.5% to 2% of the sample is taken by the ten largest.

Magnetic bead negative selection was used to isolate untouched CD4+ T cells from Ficoll-separated PBMC, with an average purity of approximately 98%. Untouched CD4+ T cells were isolated with magnetic beads from Ficoll-separated PBMC, and a purity of roughly 98% was reached with negligible CD8+ contamination. Peripheral blood mononuclear cells came from the buffy coats of three healthy blood donors. Each of the three donors was CMV seronegative. Genomic DNA was extracted with the DNeasy Blood & Tissue Kit. Genomic DNA from sorted CD137+CD4+ cells and from pre-culture CD4+ baseline samples of each subject was subjected to TCRB sequencing. What the study reported, not specific to this receptor: Clones undetected before culture had an average cumulative frequency of roughly 35% against one allele versus roughly 55% against the other. Sorted CD137+ cells showed similar clonality against both alloantigens, at around 0.39, which was much higher than the approximately 0.04 seen in pre-culture samples. The naive and memory CD4+ repertoires were not analysed as separate populations. The study was limited by having only a few donors, by relying on a non-physiological HeLa antigen-presenting system, and by using total CD4+ responder cells.

The sequence derives from a man aged 55 to 70 in good health and CMV-seronegative. The chain is encoded by TRBV5-5 joined to TRBJ1-5; the D gene cannot be named for sure. Sequenced: CD4+ T cells from PBMCs. This receptor carries the CDR3 CASSLGQLSYQPQHF. The sequenced DNA: TGTGCCAGCAGCTTGGGGCAGCTTAGCTATCAGCCCCAGCATTTT.